Below, 12 T cell receptor beta chains from the same sample are listed, as sequenced in a study of blood T cell repertoires in COVID-19. Using immunoSEQ multiplex PCR, the repertoire was profiled, and TCRdb retains in-frame clones only, with some absent. The repertoire includes about 190,000 clones, around 86% of them detected once, and about 6.7% sits in the top ten. Sequencing input: peripheral blood. The receptors were gathered from a middle-aged man with acute or convalescent COVID-19.

V usage is TRBV9 and J usage is TRBJ2-2, with D unresolved. Trimming pared 0 bases from V and 8 bases from J, leaving 8 bases between. CDR3 length: 13 amino acids. CDR1 SGDLS and CDR2 YYNGEE come from the germline V gene. CDR3 nucleotides: TGTGCCAGCAGCGTAGTCAACTCGGGGGAGCTGTTTTTT. It yields the protein CASSVVNSGELFF.

The chain employs TRBV10-3 and TRBJ1-6, with D tentatively TRBD1 (5 bases). CDR3 length: 14 amino acids. V dropped 0 bases and J dropped 10 bases, with 10 bases sitting between them. The V gene's germline CDR1 is ENHRY and CDR2 SYGVKD. The CDR3 nucleotides read TGTGCCATCAGTGAGTCGGGGGGAGGGTCACCCCTCCACTTT. Protein: CAISESGGGSPLHF.

The chain links TRBV2 to TRBJ2-3, with 10 bases that match TRBD2. Germline V gene lookup returns CDR1 SNHLY and CDR2 FYNNEI. V gave up 9 bases and J gave up 7 bases; unmatched junction bases: 10. The CDR3 consists of 14 residues. The CDR3 bases are TGTGCCAGTGAGAGAGCGGGGGGGCCAAATACGCAGTATTTT. This gives the protein CASERAGGPNTQYF.

This clone was detected once. The V call is TRBV5-4, the J call TRBJ1-2; D is ambiguous. The germline gives CDR1 SGHNT, CDR2 YYREEE (reference sequence). The V and J ends lost 0 bases and 0 bases respectively, with 6 bases between them. This CDR3 contains 14 residues. The CDR3 nucleotides read TGTGCCAGCAGCTTGGGCGGTACTAACTATGGCTACACCTTC. It specifies CASSLGGTNYGYTF. Combining the CDR3 with reference TRBV5-4 and TRBJ1-2 gives the whole variable domain ETGVTQSPTHLIKTRGQQVTLRCSSQSGHNTVSWYQQALGQGPQFIFQYYREEENGRGNFPPRFSGLQFPNYSSELNVNALELDDSALYLCASSLGGTNYGYTFGSGTRLTVV.

J is TRBJ2-7 and V is TRBV9; D gene uncertain. The germline V and J ends were trimmed by 0 bases and 1 base, with 14 bases remaining between them. This CDR3 region has 16 residues. Germline V gene sequence: CDR1 SGDLS, CDR2 YYNGEE. Written as DNA, the CDR3 is TGTGCCAGCAGCGTAGCTACTTTGAGACTTTCCTACGAGCAGTACTTC. Translating it yields CASSVATLRLSYEQYF.

This chain uses TRBV5-1 with TRBJ2-5; weak D call: TRBD1 (6 bases). Germline lookup yields CDR1 SGHRS and CDR2 YFSETQ. Trimming pared 1 base from V and 1 base from J, leaving 8 bases between. The CDR3 is made up of 14 amino acids. The DNA for the CDR3 is TGCGCCAGCAGCTTGACAGGGAGCCAAGAGACCCAGTACTTC. This encodes CASSLTGSQETQYF.

The rearrangement links TRBV14 to TRBJ1-1, with unresolved D. Germline V CDR1 and CDR2: SGHDN, FVKESK. There are 14 residues in the CDR3. V lost 2 bases and J lost 2, with 9 bases in between. The CDR3 bases are TGTGCCAGCAGCCAAAGGTGGGCCAACACTGAAGCTTTCTTT. Translation: CASSQRWANTEAFF.

The CDR3 loop is CASSLQGMKAEAFF. The CDR3 DNA follows: TGTGCCAGCAGCTTACAGGGAATGAAGGCTGAAGCTTTCTTT. The rearrangement joins TRBV7-2 to TRBJ1-1, with D possibly matching TRBD1 (5 bases). CDR1 is SGHTA and CDR2 is FQGNSA in the germline V gene. Trimming shortened V by 2 bases and J by 6 bases, and 13 bases separated the two germline ends. The CDR3 consists of 14 residues. Using reference TRBV7-2 and TRBJ1-1 for the parts outside the CDR3, the full variable domain is GAGVSQSPSNKVTEKGKDVELRCDPISGHTALYWYRQSLGQGLEFLIYFQGNSAPDKSGLPSDRFSAERTGGSVSTLTIQRTQQEDSAVYLCASSLQGMKAEAFFGQGTRLTVV.

The V call is TRBV7-2, the J call TRBJ1-1; possible D gene TRBD1, 6 bases. The germline V gene has CDR1 SGHTA and CDR2 FQGNSA. V was pared by 5 bases and J by 6 bases, with 22 bases between. The CDR3 consists of 16 residues. The CDR3 coding sequence is TGTGCCAGCAGCCCAACCGGGGGCGACCGGGGGGCTGAAGCTTTCTTT. Its protein is CASSPTGGDRGAEAFF. Based on the CDR3 plus reference TRBV7-2 and TRBJ1-1, the full variable domain is GAGVSQSPSNKVTEKGKDVELRCDPISGHTALYWYRQSLGQGLEFLIYFQGNSAPDKSGLPSDRFSAERTGGSVSTLTIQRTQQEDSAVYLCASSPTGGDRGAEAFFGQGTRLTVV.

In its sample, this clone was seen once. The rearrangement uses TRBV6-2 or TRBV6-3 and TRBJ2-7, with 8 bases identical to TRBD1. This CDR3 has 18 amino acids. The V segment lost 2 bases and the J segment 1 base; nucleotides outside the gene matches: 13. Germline V CDR1 and CDR2: MNHEY, SVGEGT. The CDR3 DNA reads TGTGCCAGCAGTTACCATACCGGGACAGGTCGTATTTCCTACGAGCAGTACTTC. Amino acids: CASSYHTGTGRISYEQYF.

The V and J genes are TRBV7-2 and TRBJ2-1; the match to TRBD1 covers 7 bases. The CDR3 sequence is 15 residues long. Germline V gene sequence: CDR1 SGHTA, CDR2 FQGNSA. J was trimmed by 2 bases and V by 0 bases; bases with no gene match: 1. The CDR3 protein is CASSLAGQAYNEQFF. CDR3 DNA sequence: TGTGCCAGCAGCTTAGCAGGACAGGCCTACAATGAGCAGTTCTTC.

As to this clone: This same CDR3 is encoded by further DNA sequences in the sample. The genes are TRBV7-9 and TRBJ1-4, with 7 nucleotides matching TRBD1. In germline, CDR1 is SEHNR, CDR2 FQNEAQ (reference sequence). With V trimmed by 2 bases and J by 4 bases, 1 base remained unmatched. CDR3 length: 14 amino acids. The CDR3 loop reads CASSLRQGNEKLFF. Written as DNA, the CDR3 is TGTGCCAGCAGCTTAAGACAGGGTAATGAAAAACTGTTTTTT.